The 23 T cell receptor beta chains below all came from one sample that was sequenced in a study of CD8+ T cells in alopecia areata. Treatment denoted: oral pan-JAK inhibitor, 5-10 mg twice daily. RNA, once extracted, was reverse transcribed into cDNA for use as the sequencing template. Clones were read by immunoSEQ multiplex PCR, and TCRdb kept only the in-frame ones, dropping some. Of roughly 250,000 clones in the sample, about three fifths were seen once. The starting material was CD4+ T cells sorted from blood, obtained at approximately week 52, from a patient treated with tofacitinib. Source of these receptors: a human donor with alopecia areata.

V gene TRBV6-1 combines with J gene TRBJ2-2; TRBD1 aligns across 7 bases. Per germline, CDR1 MNHNS and CDR2 SASEGT. Germline trimming cut 2 bases from V and 3 bases from J; bases unmatched to any gene: 3. CDR3 length: 15 residues. The CDR3 DNA reads TGTGCCAGCAGTGAACCGGGACAGTACACCGGGGAGCTGTTTTTT. Translated: CASSEPGQYTGELFF.

V usage is TRBV9 and J usage is TRBJ2-1; 10 bases are a match to TRBD2. Germline values: CDR1 SGDLS, CDR2 YYNGEE. J lost 4 bases, V lost 4 bases, and 8 bases had no gene match. This CDR3 comprises 16 residues. The CDR3 sequence: CASSSSTSGAYNEQFF. The CDR3 region has the DNA TGTGCCAGCAGCTCCAGTACTAGCGGGGCTTACAATGAGCAGTTCTTC.

V gene TRBV6-6 combines with J gene TRBJ2-7; possibly TRBD2 for D (6 bases). V was shortened by 5 bases and J by 2 bases, with 13 bases between the two germline ends. The germline V gene encodes CDR1 MNHNY and CDR2 SVGAGI (reference sequence). This CDR3 spans 14 amino acids. CDR3 DNA sequence: TGTGCCAGCAGTACACCGGGACTCCCCTACGAGCAGTACTTC. This translates into CASSTPGLPYEQYF.

The rearrangement joins TRBV29-1 to TRBJ1-1, with D perhaps matching TRBD1 (6 bases). Germline CDR1 and CDR2: SQVTM and ANQGSEA. The CDR3 is 12 amino acids. The V end lost 7 bases, the J end lost 11 bases, and 20 bases lay between the germline ends. CDR3 in DNA: TGCAGCGCTGGGGACATTGCCTTTGGGGCTTTCTTT. Translation: CSAGDIAFGAFF.

The chain employs TRBV25-1 and TRBJ2-5, with 7 bases aligning to TRBD1. Trimming cost V 6 bases and J 9 bases; bases outside gene matches: 10. The CDR3 is 13 amino acids. Germline V CDR1 and CDR2: MGHDK, SYGVNS. The CDR3: CASRETGMAAQYF. CDR3 DNA sequence: TGTGCCAGCAGGGAGACAGGGATGGCGGCCCAGTACTTC. Full variable domain (outside the CDR3, taken from reference TRBV25-1 and TRBJ2-5): EADIYQTPRYLVIGTGKKITLECSQTMGHDKMYWYQQDPGMELHLIHYSYGVNSTEKGDLSSESTVSRIRTEHFPLTLESARPSHTSQYLCASRETGMAAQYFGPGTRLLVL.

About this clone: Its ends do not fully match the called genes, so a read error is possible. The chain carries TRBV9 and TRBJ2-3; TRBD1 aligns across 9 bases. This CDR3 spans 12 amino acids. Per the germline V gene, CDR1 is SGDLS and CDR2 is YYNGEE. CDR3 in amino acids: CASSSRDREFIF. The CDR3 DNA reads TGTGCCAGCAGCTCCCGGGACAGGGAGTTTATTTTT.

The chain recombines TRBV29-1 with TRBJ2-3; unclear D gene. The CDR3 contains 15 residues. Trimming pared 1 base from V and 2 bases from J, leaving 13 bases between. Germline lookup yields CDR1 SQVTM and CDR2 ANQGSEA. The CDR3 sequence: CSVEGLNGPTDTQYF. The CDR3, as DNA: TGCAGCGTTGAAGGCTTGAACGGGCCCACAGATACGCAGTATTTT.

J is TRBJ1-6 and V is TRBV30; no definite D call. In germline, CDR1 is GTSNPN, CDR2 SVGIG (reference sequence). The CDR3 totals 13 residues. Trimming shortened V by 6 bases and J by 7 bases, and 13 bases separated the two germline ends. The CDR3 reads CACQKVGNSPLHF. CDR3 in DNA: TGTGCCTGCCAAAAGGTGGGGAATTCACCCCTCCACTTT.

Comments on this clone: The sample has other DNA sequences that encode this CDR3 too. This sequence joins TRBV29-1 and TRBJ2-7; D perhaps matches TRBD1 (5 bases). Germline CDR1 SQVTM, CDR2 ANQGSEA. The CDR3 has 11 amino acids. Trimming removed 4 bases at V and 4 bases at J, with 8 bases between. The CDR3 bases are TGCAGCGTTGTACAGGCATACGAGCAGTACTTC. Protein product: CSVVQAYEQYF.

This clone was observed a single time. The rearrangement joins TRBV7-2 to TRBJ2-1; unclear D gene. Germline V CDR1 and CDR2: SGHTA, FQGNSA. The CDR3 contains 13 residues. V shed 0 bases and J shed 8 bases, with 8 bases lying between them. The CDR3, as DNA: TGTGCCAGCAGCTTAGCGAGGCGCTATGAGCAGTTCTTC. This translates into CASSLARRYEQFF. Supplemented by reference TRBV7-2 and TRBJ2-1, the full variable domain reads GAGVSQSPSNKVTEKGKDVELRCDPISGHTALYWYRQSLGQGLEFLIYFQGNSAPDKSGLPSDRFSAERTGGSVSTLTIQRTQQEDSAVYLCASSLARRYEQFFGPGTRLTVL.

This sequence joins TRBV6-5 and TRBJ1-2, with D possibly matching TRBD1 (5 bases). This CDR3 has 15 residues. V was cut by 6 bases and J by 5 bases, with 19 bases left in between. CDR1 is MNHEY, CDR2 SVGAGI, per germline. CDR3 region: CASSPDRAGGYGYTF. CDR3 in DNA: TGTGCCAGCAGCCCCGACAGAGCTGGAGGGTATGGCTACACCTTC.

The chain joins TRBV18 to TRBJ1-6; D possibly corresponds to TRBD1 (5 bases). The CDR3 spans 17 residues. Germline V lookup: CDR1 KGHSH, CDR2 LQKENI. The V end lost 8 bases, the J end lost 8 bases, and 25 bases lay between the germline ends. The CDR3 sequence is CASHRGGEPRGDSPLHF. The DNA for the CDR3 is TGTGCCAGCCACCGCGGGGGAGAGCCGAGAGGGGATTCACCCCTCCACTTT.

V gene TRBV30 combines with J gene TRBJ1-6, with 9 bases aligning to TRBD1. J lost 7 bases, V lost 3 bases, and 4 bases had no gene match. The CDR3 has 14 residues. CDR1 and CDR2 from the germline V gene are GTSNPN and SVGIG (reference sequence). This CDR3 is CAWSGTGRNSPLHF. Written as DNA, the CDR3 is TGTGCCTGGAGCGGGACAGGGAGGAATTCACCCCTCCACTTT.

This clone was counted a few times. The junction departs from the called germline gene at one end, perhaps through a read error. This chain uses TRBV7-7 with TRBJ2-5; D is perhaps TRBD2 (5 bases). CDR1 SSHAT and CDR2 FNYEAQ come from the germline V gene (reference sequence). The CDR3 has 16 amino acids. CDR3 in amino acids: CASSLGPGVYQETQYF. In DNA form, the CDR3 reads TGTGCTAGCAGCTTAGGGCCCGGGGTTTACCAAGAGACCCAGTACTTC. Full variable domain (outside the CDR3, taken from reference TRBV7-7 and TRBJ2-5): GAGVSQSPRYKVTKRGQDVTLRCDPISSHATLYWYQQALGQGPEFLTYFNYEAQPDKSGLPSDRFSAERPEGSISTLTIQRTEQRDSAMYRCASSLGPGVYQETQYFGPGTRLLVL.

V is TRBV10-3 and J is TRBJ1-6, with 9 nucleotides matching TRBD1. Trimming cost V 6 bases and J 8 bases; bases outside gene matches: 2. Germline V gene lookup returns CDR1 ENHRY and CDR2 SYGVKD. The CDR3 consists of 13 residues. CDR3 residues: CAISRQGDSPLHF. CDR3 in DNA: TGTGCCATCAGCAGACAGGGGGATTCACCCCTCCACTTT.

The chain uses TRBV15 and TRBJ2-5; unclear D gene. Germline CDR1 is LNHNV and CDR2 is YYDKDF (reference sequence). This CDR3 has 15 amino acids. V lost 1 base and J lost 4, with 13 bases in between. The DNA for the CDR3 is TGTGCCACCAGCAGAGCCCCTGGAATGGGAGAGACCCAGTACTTC. It yields the protein CATSRAPGMGETQYF.

This clone occurred a few times. The chain is built from TRBV7-2 and TRBJ2-2, with a tentative D call TRBD1 (5 bases). Trimming cost V 1 base and J 4 bases, with 13 bases left between them. The CDR3 totals 16 residues. CDR1 is SGHTA, CDR2 FQGNSA, per germline. Written as DNA, the CDR3 is TGTGCCAGCAGCTTAGTTTCAGGGATTCGCACCGGGGAGCTGTTTTTT. Its protein product is CASSLVSGIRTGELFF.

V and J are TRBV7-2 and TRBJ2-5, with D maybe TRBD2 (6 bases). Germline V gene sequence: CDR1 SGHTA, CDR2 FQGNSA. This CDR3 has 16 amino acids. With 2 bases removed from V and 4 bases from J, the gap between germline ends came to 17 bases. For the CDR3, the DNA is TGTGCCAGCAGCTTAAGCACGGCGGCCGGGGGAGAGACCCAGTACTTC. This gives the protein CASSLSTAAGGETQYF. Based on the CDR3 plus reference TRBV7-2 and TRBJ2-5, the full variable domain is GAGVSQSPSNKVTEKGKDVELRCDPISGHTALYWYRQSLGQGLEFLIYFQGNSAPDKSGLPSDRFSAERTGGSVSTLTIQRTQQEDSAVYLCASSLSTAAGGETQYFGPGTRLLVL.

This chain connects TRBV5-4 to TRBJ2-1; 8 bases are shared with TRBD2. Trimming removed 6 bases from V and 4 bases from J; junction bases left unmatched: 6. Germline loops: CDR1 SGHNT, CDR2 YYREEE (reference sequence). This CDR3 region has 14 residues. The CDR3 region has the DNA TGTGCCAGCACAGCGGGAGCGCCGTACAATGAGCAGTTCTTC. The encoded protein is CASTAGAPYNEQFF.

This clone was seen many times. The chain has TRBV27 and TRBJ2-4; D gene unclear. The CDR3 runs to 11 residues. Trimming pared 4 bases from V and 16 bases from J, leaving 14 bases between. Looked up from germline, CDR1 is MNHEY and CDR2 is SMNVEV (reference sequence). The CDR3 coding sequence is TGTGCCAGCAGTTCCATGGGCAAGGAATACTTC. Protein sequence: CASSSMGKEYF.

The chain has TRBV29-1 and TRBJ2-3; 7 nucleotides line up with TRBD1. The junction had 6 bases not matched to a gene; V was cut back by 6 bases and J by 0 bases. Germline V gene sequence: CDR1 SQVTM, CDR2 ANQGSEA. The CDR3 spans 14 residues. The CDR3 DNA is TGCAGCGTCAAGGACAGGTCTAGCACAGATACGCAGTATTTT. It codes for CSVKDRSSTDTQYF.

This chain joins TRBV18 and TRBJ1-1; 9 positions agree with TRBD1. Germline V gene data show CDR1 as KGHSH and CDR2 as LQKENI. The CDR3 length is 14 residues. V trimming: 3 bases; J trimming: 6 bases; junction bases outside the gene matches: 5. For the CDR3, the DNA is TGTGCCAGCTCACCCCCGGACAGGGGTGCTGAAGCTTTCTTT. This translates into CASSPPDRGAEAFF.

V is TRBV19 and J is TRBJ2-5; the match to TRBD1 covers 9 bases. CDR3 length: 14 residues. From germline, CDR1 is LNHDA and CDR2 SQIVND (reference sequence). Trimming at V came to 4 bases and at J to 6 bases, leaving 6 bases not matched to a gene. The CDR3 DNA sequence: TGTGCCAGTAGTAGCGGACAGGGGCGACAGACCCAGTACTTC. It codes for CASSSGQGRQTQYF.